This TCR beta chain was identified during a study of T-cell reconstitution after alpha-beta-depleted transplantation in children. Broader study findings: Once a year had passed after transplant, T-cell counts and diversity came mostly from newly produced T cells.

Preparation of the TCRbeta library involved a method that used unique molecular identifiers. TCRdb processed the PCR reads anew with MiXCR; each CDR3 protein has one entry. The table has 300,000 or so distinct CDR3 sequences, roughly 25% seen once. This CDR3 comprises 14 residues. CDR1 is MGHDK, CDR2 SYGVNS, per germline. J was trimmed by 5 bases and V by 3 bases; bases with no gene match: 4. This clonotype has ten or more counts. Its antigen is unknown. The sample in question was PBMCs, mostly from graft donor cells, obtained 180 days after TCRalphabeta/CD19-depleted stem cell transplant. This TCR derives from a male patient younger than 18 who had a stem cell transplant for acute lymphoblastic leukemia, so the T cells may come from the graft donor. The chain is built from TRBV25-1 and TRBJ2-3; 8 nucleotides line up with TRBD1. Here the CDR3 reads CASSDSGGLDTQYF. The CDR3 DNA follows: TGTGCCAGCAGTGATTCAGGGGGCTTAGATACGCAGTATTTT.